The clone carrying this T cell receptor (beta chain) was observed a handful of times. Its specificity is unknown. In TCRdb, the PCR reads were re-called with MiXCR into one record per CDR3 protein. Among over 85,000 distinct CDR3 sequences listed, around 27% were seen once. This sample was taken from a study of molecular identifiers for immune sequencing clone quantification. Findings and limits, study-wide: Among effectors, clones above 20 RNA copies held over 97% of molecules; among naive cells, under 1%.

J lost 7 bases, V lost 5 bases, and 9 bases had no gene match. The CDR3 length is 15 residues. Germline loops: CDR1 MNHNS, CDR2 SASEGT. Sequencing was done on a sample of naive CD8+ T cells from blood, with Jurkat cell RNA spiked in. The subset here: FACS-sorted CD8+CD4-CCR7+CD45RA+ naive T cells. This clonotype originated in a human donor in good health. Some libraries in this study had Jurkat cell RNA spiked in. The chain carries TRBV6-1 and TRBJ2-1, with 9 bases matching TRBD2. The CDR3 DNA is TGTGCCAGCAGTCGACCGACTAGCGGCGTGAATGAGCAGTTCTTC. Residues: CASSRPTSGVNEQFF.